Listed below are T cell receptor beta chains from one sample, sequenced in a study of CD8+CD57+ T cells in acquired aplastic anemia. MiXCR was run by TCRdb on the reads, yielding one entry per CDR3 protein. This table has 98,000 or so distinct CDR3 sequences, around 53% appearing once. Source material: sorted CD4+, CD8+, or CD8+CD57+ T cells (not recorded which) from PBMCs. The receptors here all came from a human donor in good health, serving as a control. Both conserved end residues are part of each CDR3. D genes are given only for firm matches. Expanded clones are given a class, and other clones once, few, many or no size at all.

CASQPGQGAGANVLTF	TGCGCCAGCCAACCGGGACAGGGGGCGGGGGCCAACGTCCTGACTTTC	TRBV4-3	TRBJ2-6	-	16	TRBD1
CASSLVVGEAYNSPLHF	TGTGCCAGCAGCTTAGTAGTCGGGGAGGCATATAATTCACCCCTCCACTTT	TRBV11-1	TRBJ1-6	-	17	-
CDTTPGLSTQPQHF	TGTGACACTACACCGGGACTTTCGACTCAGCCCCAGCATTTT	TRBV10-3	TRBJ1-5	-	14	-
CASGLPSEGLQETQYF	TGTGCCAGCGGCCTACCCAGCGAGGGCCTACAAGAGACCCAGTACTTC	TRBV9	TRBJ2-5	-	16	-
CASSPEPIPGRGGADTQYF	TGTGCCAGCAGCCCTGAGCCCATTCCGGGGCGGGGGGGCGCAGATACGCAGTATTTT	TRBV13	TRBJ2-3	many	19	TRBD2
CASSPDGRSVAEAFF	TGTGCCAGCAGCCCAGACGGGAGGAGTGTGGCTGAAGCTTTCTTT	TRBV11-2	TRBJ1-1	few	15	-
CASSETEKFQPQHF	TGTGCCAGCAGCGAAACAGAGAAATTTCAGCCCCAGCATTTT	TRBV2	TRBJ1-5	-	14	-
CAVGQGVNYEQYF	TGTGCCGTGGGCCAAGGGGTGAACTACGAGCAGTACTTC	TRBV6-1	TRBJ2-7	many	13	-
CATSRDRGASSGDTIYF	TGTGCCACCAGCAGAGACCGGGGGGCCAGCTCTGGAGACACCATATATTTT	TRBV15	TRBJ1-3	-	17	-
CASSPNSVDRSNEQFF	TGTGCCAGCAGCCCAAATAGCGTGGACAGGAGCAATGAGCAGTTCTTC	TRBV9	TRBJ2-1	-	16	TRBD1
CASSLTGTGVYEQYF	TGTGCCAGCAGCCTCACCGGGACAGGGGTGTACGAGCAGTACTTC	TRBV27	TRBJ2-7	many	15	TRBD1
CATSDSRTTFF	TGTGCCACCAGTGATTCCCGGACAACTTTCTTT	TRBV24-1	TRBJ1-1	-	11	-
CASSDISVQETQYF	TGTGCCAGCAGTGACATAAGCGTACAAGAGACCCAGTACTTC	TRBV25-1	TRBJ2-5	-	14	-
CASSYRGHTEAFF	TGTGCCAGCAGCTACAGGGGGCACACTGAAGCTTTCTTT	TRBV5-4	TRBJ1-1	many	13	TRBD1
CSARTDTYEQYF	TGCAGTGCTCGGACAGATACCTACGAGCAGTACTTC	TRBV20-1	TRBJ2-7	-	12	-
CASRKQGVTEAFF	TGTGCCAGCAGAAAACAGGGGGTTACTGAAGCTTTCTTT	TRBV13	TRBJ1-1	-	13	TRBD1
CASSDSHFYEQYF	TGCGCCAGCAGTGACAGCCACTTCTACGAGCAGTACTTC	TRBV10-2	TRBJ2-7	-	13	-
CASSEEGGSLEQYF	TGCGCCAGCAGTGAGGAGGGGGGATCTCTCGAGCAGTACTTC	TRBV10-1	TRBJ2-7	many	14	-